This T cell receptor beta chain was identified in a study of shared clonotypes between healthy human individuals. In the case of this clone: The identical CDR3 is also encoded by other nucleotide sequences in the sample.

Trimming stripped 3 bases from V and 1 base from J, with 6 bases between. Germline CDR1 and CDR2: MDHEN and SYDVKM. This CDR3 comprises 13 residues. Naivety among CD8 cells was defined by CD45RO negativity and positive CCR7 selection, thereby excluding terminally differentiated effector memory CD45RA+ cells. Adult Caucasians living in Nashville, Tennessee made up all of the donors. Sequenced by immunoSEQ multiplex PCR; TCRdb stores in-frame clones only, minus some. The sample consists of roughly 770,000 clones, 90% to 97% of them appearing once. The origin of this receptor is a man younger than 40 in good health. The specimen sequenced was naive CD8+ T cells sorted from blood. V and J are TRBV28 and TRBJ1-1; no firm D call. The CDR3 DNA sequence: TGTGCCAGCAGTTTCCGGCCGAACACTGAAGCTTTCTTT. It codes for CASSFRPNTEAFF.